The subject of this entry is one T cell receptor beta chain. Germline V CDR1 and CDR2: SGHKS, YYEKEE (reference sequence). This CDR3 has 14 amino acids. V was shortened by 2 bases and J by 1 base, with 9 bases between the two germline ends. The sample comes from a study of ipilimumab plus nivolumab after autologous stem cell transplantation. The repertoire was sequenced with immunoSEQ multiplex PCR; TCRdb's copy has only in-frame clones and lacks some. The profile shows under 20,000 clones, approximately 85% of them singletons. The source material was PBMCs, sampled in a trial of ipilimumab plus nivolumab as post-transplant consolidation. The clonotype originates from a male donor with diffuse large B-cell lymphoma. J is TRBJ2-5 and V is TRBV5-5, with D tentatively TRBD2 (5 bases). This chain's CDR3 is CASSLVRGQETQYF. The CDR3 DNA sequence: TGTGCCAGCAGCTTAGTCCGGGGCCAAGAGACCCAGTACTTC.